The rows below give T cell receptor beta chains drawn from one sample of a study of shared clonotypes between healthy human individuals. TCRdb keeps only in-frame clones here, not all; method: immunoSEQ multiplex PCR. The table includes some 1 million clones, approximately 76% detected once. Sequenced: memory CD4+ T cells sorted from blood. Receptor source: a man between 18 and 35 years old in good health. The CDR3 runs from the conserved cysteine through the conserved F or W. A D gene is named only where the DNA matches it firmly. Some rows mark clone size as missing; the rest say once, few, many or name a class of expanded clone.

j_gene | v_gene | abundance | d_gene | CDR3aa | CDR3nt
TRBJ2-6 | TRBV15 | NA | TRBD1 | CATSRATGGGRAGANVLTF | TGTGCCACCAGCAGAGCCACAGGGGGCGGGAGAGCTGGGGCCAACGTCCTGACTTTC
TRBJ1-2 | TRBV18 | once | TRBD1 | CASSPSGQAYYGYTF | TGTGCCAGCTCACCGTCGGGACAGGCCTACTATGGCTACACCTTC
TRBJ2-1 | TRBV30 | NA | NA | CAWSSRGEQFF | TGTGCCTGGAGCTCCAGGGGTGAGCAGTTCTTC
TRBJ1-5 | TRBV27 | NA | NA | CASSAWGQNQPQHF | TGTGCCAGCAGCGCTTGGGGGCAGAATCAGCCCCAGCATTTT
TRBJ2-5 | TRBV19 | NA | NA | CASSTRDKQETQYF | TGTGCCAGTAGTACCCGGGACAAACAAGAGACCCAGTACTTC
TRBJ2-5 | TRBV5-1 | NA | NA | CASSLSGETQYF | TGCGCCAGCAGCTTGTCTGGGGAGACCCAGTACTTC
TRBJ1-3 | TRBV5-6 | NA | NA | CASSPSTVGNTIYF | TGTGCCAGCAGCCCGAGCACAGTTGGAAACACCATATATTTT
TRBJ2-7 | TRBV18 | few | NA | CASSPGTGNEQYF | TGTGCCAGCTCACCCGGGACCGGAAACGAGCAGTACTTC
TRBJ2-1 | TRBV18 | few | NA | CASSPSRDNEQFF | TGTGCCAGCTCACCTTCAAGGGACAATGAGCAGTTCTTC
TRBJ2-1 | TRBV18 | NA | NA | CASSPPSLNEQFF | TGTGCCAGCTCACCACCGTCCCTCAATGAGCAGTTCTTC
TRBJ1-2 | TRBV6-4 | few | NA | CASSAQGSYGYTF | TGTGCCAGCAGTGCCCAGGGAAGCTATGGCTACACCTTC
TRBJ1-2 | TRBV27 | NA | NA | CASRPQGYYGYTF | TGTGCCAGCAGACCCCAGGGGTACTATGGCTACACCTTC
TRBJ2-1 | TRBV9 | once | NA | CASSSARASYNEQFF | TGTGCCAGCAGCTCCGCCAGGGCGTCCTACAATGAGCAGTTCTTC
TRBJ1-1 | TRBV30 | NA | NA | CAWRAPKGQGKAEAFF | TGTGCCTGGAGGGCCCCCAAGGGGCAGGGGAAGGCTGAAGCTTTCTTT
TRBJ2-1 | TRBV11-2 | NA | NA | CASSPEVHKPQFF | TGTGCCAGCAGCCCAGAGGTGCACAAACCGCAGTTCTTC
TRBJ2-1 | TRBV4-3 | NA | TRBD2 | CASSRLLAGAGNEQFF | TGCGCCAGCAGCCGACTTCTAGCGGGAGCTGGGAATGAGCAGTTCTTC
TRBJ1-1 | TRBV11-3 | NA | NA | CASSLGTGASDEAFF | TGTGCCAGCAGCTTAGGTACGGGGGCGTCGGATGAAGCTTTCTTT
TRBJ2-7 | TRBV2 | NA | TRBD2 | CASRGTSGEAGEQYF | TGTGCCAGCAGGGGGACTAGCGGGGAAGCGGGGGAGCAGTACTTC
TRBJ1-3 | TRBV6-6 | NA | NA | CASINSAGGNTIYF | TGTGCCAGCATTAACTCGGCAGGGGGAAACACCATATATTTT